These 25 T cell receptor beta chains were sequenced from one sample in a study of T cell repertoires in cytomegalovirus infection. Each CDR3 protein gets one entry after TCRdb re-called the reads with MiXCR. The sample lists about 920,000 distinct CDR3 sequences; approximately 32% were seen once. No antigen is known for these receptors. The input for sequencing was cultured CD8+ T cells from PBMCs, taken from culture after CMV antigen stimulation. These receptors were obtained from a human donor in good health (CMV status not recorded). Some clones in this sample may be carry-over from other donors' samples.

The chain links TRBV7-9 to TRBJ1-4, with D possibly matching TRBD1 (5 bases). The CDR3 is 13 residues long. Trimming removed 4 bases at V and 8 bases at J, with 11 bases between. Germline CDR1 SEHNR, CDR2 FQNEAQ (reference sequence). CDR3 loop: CASSSRGAEKLFF. The CDR3 DNA reads as TGTGCCAGCAGCTCCCGCGGGGCAGAAAAACTGTTTTTT.

This clonotype was recorded at least ten times. V and J are TRBV7-6 and TRBJ2-1; 9 nucleotides agree with TRBD2. This CDR3 has 16 amino acids. V lost 1 base, J lost 9 bases, and 10 bases stayed unmatched. The germline gives CDR1 SGHVS, CDR2 FNYEAQ. CDR3 loop: CASSLVLAGLNGEQFF. DNA for the CDR3: TGTGCCAGCAGCTTAGTACTAGCGGGCCTTAACGGTGAGCAGTTCTTC.

A note on this clonotype: Germline and junction disagree at one end, which may indicate a read error. The chain recombines TRBV7-7 with TRBJ2-3; D gene unclear. Germline lookup yields CDR1 SSHAT and CDR2 FNYEAQ (reference sequence). The CDR3 contains 16 residues. The DNA for the CDR3 is TGTGCTAGCAGCTTAGCATCCAGTAGCTACCCAGATACGCAGTATTTT. Translating it yields CASSLASSSYPDTQYF.

The rearrangement joins TRBV28 to TRBJ2-5; D is unclear. CDR1 is MDHEN, CDR2 SYDVKM, per germline. The length of the CDR3 is 18 residues. V shed 2 bases and J shed 1 base, with 20 bases lying between them. CDR3 region: CASSLSLSQNRLQETQYF. The CDR3 DNA follows: TGTGCCAGCAGTTTAAGCTTGAGTCAAAATCGACTCCAAGAGACCCAGTACTTC.

The table lists this clonotype with a few counts. J is TRBJ2-2 and V is TRBV7-9; D gene uncertain. V was pared by 6 bases and J by 10 bases, with 9 bases between. The CDR3 sequence is 11 residues long. CDR1 and CDR2 from the germline V gene are SEHNR and FQNEAQ (reference sequence). The CDR3, as DNA: TGTGCCAGCAGAAACAATGCGGAGCTGTTTTTT. It encodes CASRNNAELFF.

The rearrangement joins TRBV20-1 to TRBJ2-7, with D unclear. The germline gives CDR1 DFQATT, CDR2 SNEGSKA (reference sequence). The CDR3 contains 14 residues. Trimming pared 3 bases from V and 0 bases from J, leaving 12 bases between. Here the CDR3 DNA reads TGCAGTGCTAGTAGGCTTCCACGCTCCTACGAGCAGTACGTC. It codes for CSASRLPRSYEQYV.

The chain combines TRBV7-9 with TRBJ1-2; perhaps TRBD1 as D (5 bases). In germline, CDR1 is SEHNR, CDR2 FQNEAQ (reference sequence). V dropped 6 bases and J dropped 2 bases, with 10 bases sitting between them. The CDR3 consists of 13 residues. The CDR3, as DNA: TGTGCCAGCAGTTCACAGGAGAACTATGGCTACACCTTC. Translating it yields CASSSQENYGYTF.

This clonotype has a handful of counts. The chain uses TRBV7-9 and TRBJ1-1; D unresolved. The V end was cut by 7 bases, the J end by 0 bases, with 6 bases between. CDR1 is SEHNR and CDR2 is FQNEAQ in the germline V gene (reference sequence). This CDR3 contains 12 residues. CDR3 amino acids: CASTHLNTEAFF. DNA of the CDR3: TGTGCCAGCACCCACTTGAACACTGAAGCTTTCTTT.

This clonotype was observed a few times. The chain uses TRBV5-4 and TRBJ2-5; D not resolved. The germline V and J ends were trimmed by 4 bases and 5 bases, with 15 bases remaining between them. The CDR3 runs 14 residues. Germline V gene lookup returns CDR1 SGHNT and CDR2 YYREEE (reference sequence). This chain's CDR3 is CASSPKAIGETQYF. In nucleotides, the CDR3 is TGTGCCAGCAGCCCGAAGGCGATCGGGGAGACCCAGTACTTC.

This chain links TRBV20-1 with TRBJ2-7; no definite D call. V lost 5 bases to trimming and J lost 7 bases, with 6 bases between them. This CDR3 spans 9 amino acids. Germline V gene data show CDR1 as DFQATT and CDR2 as SNEGSKA (reference sequence). The CDR3 DNA reads as TGCAGTGCTGGGGAAGAGCAGTACTTC. This encodes CSAGEEQYF.

This clonotype has ten or more counts. The chain employs TRBV6-1 and TRBJ2-1, with a weak D call TRBD1 (6 bases). V was pared by 6 bases and J by 3 bases, with 12 bases between. Germline V gene data show CDR1 as MNHNS and CDR2 as SASEGT. This CDR3 spans 14 amino acids. The CDR3 spells CASSSLQGYNEQFF. Here the CDR3 DNA reads TGTGCCAGCAGCTCCTTACAGGGCTACAATGAGCAGTTCTTC.

The sample holds a few counts of this clonotype. This CDR3 is CASSARGQDYTYNEQFF. DNA of the CDR3: TGTGCCAGCAGCGCGAGAGGACAGGACTATACCTACAATGAGCAGTTCTTC. This rearrangement joins TRBV11-2 to TRBJ2-1, with D possibly TRBD1 on 7 matching bases. From germline, CDR1 is SGHAT and CDR2 FQNNGV. V lost 5 bases and J 2 bases, leaving 19 bases between the germline ends. The CDR3 runs 17 residues.

The rearrangement joins TRBV6-8 to TRBJ1-2; D is uncertain. V lost 7 bases and J lost 4, with 10 bases in between. The CDR3 totals 12 residues. The germline CDR1 and CDR2 sequences are MNHGY and SAAAGT. The CDR3 DNA reads as TGTGCCAGCAACCCGGGCACCTATGGCTACACCTTC. Translating it yields CASNPGTYGYTF.

This clonotype has more than one count but fewer than ten. This chain uses TRBV27 with TRBJ1-1; D is possibly TRBD1 (6 bases). V was shortened by 8 bases and J by 1 base, with 11 bases between the two germline ends. Germline V gene lookup returns CDR1 MNHEY and CDR2 SMNVEV (reference sequence). CDR3 size: 13 residues. The CDR3 sequence is CASGWTENTEAFF. The CDR3 region has the DNA TGTGCCAGCGGGTGGACAGAGAACACTGAAGCTTTCTTT.

This rearrangement joins TRBV2 to TRBJ1-2; D is unclear. This CDR3 contains 10 residues. Germline CDR1 is SNHLY and CDR2 is FYNNEI. V was pared by 8 bases and J by 4 bases, with 5 bases between. The CDR3 coding sequence is TGTGCCAGCGTGGCCTATGGCTACACCTTC. This sequence encodes CASVAYGYTF.

The DNA of the CDR3 is TGTGCCAGCAGCTTGTACAGGAACACCGGGGAGCTGTTTTTT. This encodes CASSLYRNTGELFF. The chain carries TRBV11-3 and TRBJ2-2; D unresolved. The CDR3 sequence is 14 residues long. Germline V CDR1 and CDR2: SGHNT, YENEEA. V gave up 3 bases and J gave up 1 base, with 6 bases separating them.

This clonotype showed up just a few times. The chain is built from TRBV4-3 and TRBJ2-1; a possible D gene is TRBD2 (6 bases). In germline, CDR1 is LGHNA, CDR2 YSLEER. Trimming removed 0 bases at V and 0 bases at J, with 12 bases between. The CDR3 is 17 residues long. The CDR3 bases are TGCGCCAGCAGCCAAGATTCCCTCGGGGGCTCCTACAATGAGCAGTTCTTC. Translated: CASSQDSLGGSYNEQFF.

At least ten counts were recorded for this clonotype. This chain joins TRBV7-8 and TRBJ1-2, with D possibly TRBD1 on 6 matching bases. V lost 3 bases and J lost 1, with 15 bases in between. CDR3 length: 16 residues. The germline gives CDR1 SGHVS, CDR2 FQNEAQ. The CDR3 spells CASSFLEGGLNYGYTF. The CDR3 bases are TGTGCCAGCAGCTTTCTGGAGGGGGGTCTTAACTATGGCTACACCTTC.

The gene calls are TRBV3-1 and TRBJ2-1, with D unclear. V was trimmed by 1 base and J by 7 bases, leaving 20 bases between them. CDR1 and CDR2 from the germline V gene are LGHDT and YNNKEL (reference sequence). The CDR3 consists of 17 residues. In DNA, the CDR3 is TGTGCCAGCAGCCAAGGGATAAGGAGAACCTATACAAATGAGCAGTTCTTC. Translation: CASSQGIRRTYTNEQFF.

This clonotype was detected a few times. The V call is TRBV28, the J call TRBJ2-3, with D perhaps TRBD1 (6 bases). The V and J ends lost 3 bases and 2 bases respectively, with 9 bases between them. The CDR3 extends over 14 amino acids. Germline CDR1 reads MDHEN; CDR2 reads SYDVKM. In nucleotides, the CDR3 is TGTGCCAGCAGTTTCAGGGACAACACAGATACGCAGTATTTT. Its translation: CASSFRDNTDTQYF. Full variable domain (outside the CDR3, taken from reference TRBV28 and TRBJ2-3): DVKVTQSSRYLVKRTGEKVFLECVQDMDHENMFWYRQDPGLGLRLIYFSYDVKMKEKGDIPEGYSVSREKKERFSLILESASTNQTSMYLCASSFRDNTDTQYFGPGTRLTVL.

The V and J genes are TRBV10-3 and TRBJ2-1; 7 nucleotides line up with TRBD2. V gave up 2 bases and J gave up 4 bases; unmatched junction bases: 5. CDR1 is ENHRY, CDR2 SYGVKD, per germline. This CDR3 is built from 15 residues. The CDR3 region is CAISERGLEYNEQFF. The CDR3 DNA reads TGTGCCATCAGTGAGAGAGGACTAGAGTACAATGAGCAGTTCTTC.

This clonotype was observed at least ten times. V gene TRBV7-6 combines with J gene TRBJ2-7; 8 bases map to TRBD1. The germline CDR1 and CDR2 sequences are SGHVS and FNYEAQ. This CDR3 region has 12 residues. V shed 5 bases, J shed 5 bases, and the junction held 2 bases outside the gene matches. The CDR3 sequence is CASSGQGNEQYF. As DNA, the CDR3 is TGTGCCAGCAGCGGACAGGGCAACGAGCAGTACTTC.

This sequence joins TRBV6-5 and TRBJ1-5; 7 nucleotides align to TRBD1. The CDR3 has 15 residues. V gave up 0 bases and J gave up 4 bases; unmatched junction bases: 3. CDR1 MNHEY and CDR2 SVGAGI come from the germline V gene. CDR3 in amino acids: CASSYSMTGNQPQHF. The CDR3 bases are TGTGCCAGCAGTTACTCGATGACAGGGAATCAGCCCCAGCATTTT.

This clonotype was recorded at least ten times. The chain joins TRBV12-3 or TRBV12-4 to TRBJ1-1; D is ambiguous. V was trimmed by 8 bases and J by 0 bases, leaving 19 bases between them. The CDR3 length is 16 residues. The CDR3 sequence: CASARPPGNMNTEAFF. In DNA, the CDR3 is TGTGCCAGCGCCCGACCCCCAGGCAATATGAACACTGAAGCTTTCTTT.

In this sample, this clonotype turned up a few times. The V and J genes are TRBV2 and TRBJ2-1; D is possibly TRBD2 (7 bases). V shed 4 bases and J shed 1 base, with 11 bases lying between them. The CDR3 totals 15 residues. Germline values: CDR1 SNHLY, CDR2 FYNNEI. CDR3 DNA sequence: TGTGCCAGCAGTGGGGGGGGGCGATCCTACAATGAGCAGTTCTTC. This translates into CASSGGGRSYNEQFF.